This TCR beta chain was sequenced during a study of T-cell memory formation after mild COVID-19. Study-level information: The TCR clusters were mostly specific to one donor.

Each CDR3 protein gets one entry after TCRdb re-called the 5' RACE reads with MiXCR. The sample holds roughly 12,000 distinct CDR3 sequences, about 14% seen once. Unmatched junction bases numbered 9, after V lost 0 bases and J lost 7 bases. Germline loops: CDR1 SGHRS, CDR2 YFSETQ. This CDR3 comprises 17 residues. Regarding this clonotype: What it binds is unknown.

Findings and caveats of the study: Clones which contracted sat mainly in CM and EM if CD4+, and in EMRA if CD8+. Cross-reactive memory appears to have joined, as suggested by some responding clones showing up in pre-infection memory.

J is TRBJ2-2 and V is TRBV5-1; 10 bases match TRBD2. This clonotype was obtained from a man aged 18 to 29 who had mild COVID-19 (a few samples of this study predate the infection). Cell type and time point are not known. The sequenced material came from PBMCs or a T cell subset sorted from them (not recorded which). The CDR3 DNA reads TGCGCCAGCAGCTTGGAGCGGGGGGGCCTTCCGAACGGGGAGCTGTTTTTT. This encodes CASSLERGGLPNGELFF.